This T cell receptor beta chain is drawn from a study of blood T cell repertoires in COVID-19 (dated by TCRdb to the early 2020s). Background on the whole study: Samples covering the acute and convalescent phases of COVID-19 were provided by collaborators in the United States, Italy and Spain. The material from the prospective study consisted of cDNA or gDNA derived from T cells, B-cell-depleted T cells, or PBMCs. Deeply sampled blood TCRbeta repertoires from subjects exposed to, actively infected with, or recovered from COVID-19 were included in the dataset. The repertoires were released in a freely available public database intended as a resource for research on the immune response to SARS-CoV-2. The samples were drawn from two sources: the first 160 participants of the ongoing ImmuneRACE study, and fewer than 1,500 subjects contributed by 6 global collaborators. The sample metadata nearly always contained a de-identified subject ID, COVID-19 status, age in years and sex. HLA class I and class II types, where available, came from metadata supplied by the sample provider rather than from assay-based typing. Paper-wide results and their limitations: How much clinical and demographic metadata was included differed by source and by participant, and the metadata was provided uncurated.

Germline trimming: 2 bases from V, 7 bases from J; junction bases outside gene matches: 7. The CDR1 and CDR2 encoded by the germline V gene (reference sequence) are WNHNN and SYGVQD. The CDR3 goes from the cysteine to the phenylalanine over 15 residues. Only the CDR3 part of the read is kept: 45 bases, read in frame from the first base. The collaborating institutions used their own protocols to collect whole blood in K2EDTA tubes. For TCRbeta analysis, collaborators shipped samples as frozen whole blood, isolated PBMCs, or DNA extracted from either of those sample types. TCRbeta CDR3 regions were amplified from genomic DNA using the immunoSEQ Assay, a bias-controlled multiplex PCR. The paper's processing steps were these. Nucleated cell counts per sample were estimated from amplification of reference gene primers within the assay. Sequence reads were collapsed and filtered to measure the absolute abundance of every unique TCRbeta CDR3 rearrangement. For each sample, productive Simpson clonality was calculated as the square root of Simpson's diversity index across productive rearrangements. TCRdb stores this immuneACCESS table with in-frame sequences only. Part of the clones is absent; in the studies checked, under half of the shortfall reflects unresolved V genes, and no reason is known for the rest. The D gene and trimming were derived from the DNA, and the V and J assignments and clone size from that table. This sample comprises tens of thousands of clones, about nine tenths of them detected only once. Under 3.5% of the sample rests with the top ten.

With respect to this clone: Its antigen is unknown. Qualities for individual bases were not recorded, and no much larger clone is one base off.

The receptor chain draws on TRBV10-1 and TRBJ1-4, with 7 bases aligning to TRBD1. Sequencing was done on a sample of peripheral blood. The source is a woman in her 70s with acute or convalescent COVID-19. The DNA sequence follows: TGCGCCAGCAGTGAGGCTTCAGGGGGAAGTGAAAAACTGTTTTTT. The translation is CASSEASGGSEKLFF.